The sequence of this TCR beta chain was determined in a study of pediatric ulcerative colitis. CDR1 is SEHNR and CDR2 is FQNEAQ in the germline V gene (reference sequence). Trimming took off 5 bases at V and 4 bases at J, with 19 bases between the two ends. The CDR3 totals 16 residues. Each sample received Survey-level depth of up to 500,000 reads. Measured with immunoSEQ multiplex PCR; TCRdb has only the in-frame clones, and not every one. The data hold 13,000 to 15,000 clones, with more than 80% observed a single time. This clone has a single count. The sample taken for sequencing was blood. The sequence was collected from a boy aged 5-17 years with moderate ulcerative colitis. This chain joins TRBV7-9 and TRBJ2-3, with a weak D call TRBD1 (7 bases). CDR3 amino acids: CASSAQGGSGPDTQYF. CDR3 DNA: TGTGCCAGCAGCGCTCAGGGGGGATCAGGCCCAGATACGCAGTATTTT. Complete variable domain (other parts from reference TRBV7-9 and TRBJ2-3): DTGVSQNPRHKITKRGQNVTFRCDPISEHNRLYWYRQTLGQGPEFLTYFQNEAQLEKSRLLSDRFSAERPKGSFSTLEIQRTEQGDSAMYLCASSAQGGSGPDTQYFGPGTRLTVL.